The 8 T cell receptor beta chains below were found in one sample sequenced in a study of T cells in Graves' hyperthyroidism and ophthalmopathy. RNA transcripts were the template for amplifying TCR beta CDR3 regions. RT-PCR in the first round (using the HTBI primer set) targeted the TCR CDR3. TCRdb re-called the multiplex PCR reads through MiXCR, storing one row per CDR3 protein. This table has some 550,000 distinct CDR3 sequences, approximately 16% appearing once. Input material: blood. The receptors here all came from a woman between 40 and 50 years old with Graves' ophthalmopathy.

V usage is TRBV15 and J usage is TRBJ1-1, with D unclear. Trimming cost V 0 bases and J 5 bases, with 10 bases left between them. Germline V gene lookup returns CDR1 LNHNV and CDR2 YYDKDF (reference sequence). CDR3 length: 14 residues. The CDR3 protein is CATSRDPPGTEAFF. The CDR3 coding sequence is TGTGCCACCAGCAGAGATCCCCCCGGGACTGAAGCTTTCTTT.

On this clonotype: A much bigger clone sits one base away, suggesting this may be a read error. The rearrangement joins TRBV12-3 or TRBV12-4 to TRBJ2-3, with D uncertain. The V gene lost 8 bases and the J gene lost 4 bases, with 10 bases spanning the gap. The CDR3 is 12 amino acids. The CDR3 DNA reads as TGTGCCAGCTGCGGACCCCCAGATACGCAGTATTTT. It codes for CASCGPPDTQYF.

The chain joins TRBV7-8 to TRBJ1-2, with D uncertain. The germline gives CDR1 SGHVS, CDR2 FQNEAQ. The CDR3 extends over 15 amino acids. V gave up 0 bases and J gave up 1 base, with 9 bases separating them. The CDR3 loop is CASSLAGRDNYGYTF. CDR3 in DNA: TGTGCCAGCAGCTTAGCTGGGAGAGATAACTATGGCTACACCTTC.

The rearrangement links TRBV4-2 to TRBJ2-2; TRBD2 matches 9 bases. Germline CDR1 is LGHNA and CDR2 is YNFKEQ. The CDR3 is 18 amino acids. J gave up 7 bases and V 0 bases, and 12 bases lay outside the gene matches. This chain's CDR3 is CASSQETHRLAVVGELFF. CDR3 nucleotides: TGTGCCAGCAGCCAAGAAACCCATCGACTAGCGGTTGTCGGGGAGCTGTTTTTT.

This clonotype was counted a few times. The V and J genes are TRBV7-3 and TRBJ2-2, with 11 bases matching TRBD2. Germline V CDR1 and CDR2: SGHTA, FQGTGA. The V and J ends lost 5 bases and 6 bases, in that order; junction bases with no gene match: 14. This CDR3 region has 18 residues. CDR3 sequence reads: CASSLGTSGPRGSGELFF. The CDR3 DNA follows: TGTGCCAGCAGCCTCGGGACTAGCGGCCCTAGGGGGTCCGGGGAGCTGTTTTTT.

The V gene is TRBV7-2, the J gene TRBJ2-3, with 7 bases fitting TRBD1. Losses at the gene ends were 3 bases for V and 2 bases for J; bases not matched to a gene: 8. The CDR3 is 16 residues long. Germline V gene lookup returns CDR1 SGHTA and CDR2 FQGNSA. CDR3 sequence: CASSFQKGQITDTQYF. The DNA for the CDR3 is TGTGCCAGCAGCTTTCAGAAGGGACAGATCACAGATACGCAGTATTTT.

This clonotype was observed many times. The chain couples TRBV20-1 to TRBJ2-3; D might be TRBD1 (6 bases). Per germline, CDR1 DFQATT and CDR2 SNEGSKA (reference sequence). CDR3 length equals 14 residues. The V end was cut by 3 bases, the J end by 0 bases, with 10 bases between. CDR3 region: CSASWQGSTDTQYF. CDR3 DNA sequence: TGCAGTGCTAGCTGGCAGGGGAGCACAGATACGCAGTATTTT.

This clonotype was seen ten or more times. The V call is TRBV11-1, the J call TRBJ2-3; D unresolved. The CDR3 length is 13 residues. The germline CDR1 and CDR2 sequences are SGHAT and FQDESV (reference sequence). V was cut by 5 bases and J by 7 bases, with 13 bases left in between. The CDR3 region is CASSPDPAYTQYF. In DNA form, the CDR3 reads TGTGCCAGCAGCCCCGACCCCGCTTATACGCAGTATTTT.